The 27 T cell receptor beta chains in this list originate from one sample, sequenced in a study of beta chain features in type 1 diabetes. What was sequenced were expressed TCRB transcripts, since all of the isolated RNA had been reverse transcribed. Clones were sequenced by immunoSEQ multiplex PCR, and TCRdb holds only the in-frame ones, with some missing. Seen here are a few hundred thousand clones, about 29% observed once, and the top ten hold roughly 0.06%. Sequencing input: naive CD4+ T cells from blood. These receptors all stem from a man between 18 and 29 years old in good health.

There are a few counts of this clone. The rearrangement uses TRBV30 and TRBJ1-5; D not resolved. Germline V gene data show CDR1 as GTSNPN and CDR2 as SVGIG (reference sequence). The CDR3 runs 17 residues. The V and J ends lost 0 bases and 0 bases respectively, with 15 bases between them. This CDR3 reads CAWSVPVGSNSNQPQHF. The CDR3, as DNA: TGTGCCTGGAGTGTACCGGTGGGGTCTAATAGCAATCAGCCCCAGCATTTT.

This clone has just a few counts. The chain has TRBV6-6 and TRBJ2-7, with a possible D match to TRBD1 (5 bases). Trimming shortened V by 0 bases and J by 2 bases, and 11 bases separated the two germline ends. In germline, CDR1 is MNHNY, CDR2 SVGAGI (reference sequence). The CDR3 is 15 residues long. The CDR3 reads CASSYSWQGPYEQYF. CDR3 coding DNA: TGTGCCAGCAGTTACTCGTGGCAGGGCCCCTACGAGCAGTACTTC.

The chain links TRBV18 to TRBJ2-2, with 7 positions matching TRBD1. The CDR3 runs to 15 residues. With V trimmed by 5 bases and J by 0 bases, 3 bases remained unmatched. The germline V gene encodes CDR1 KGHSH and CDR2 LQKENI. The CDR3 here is CASSYGTANTGELFF. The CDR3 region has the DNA TGTGCCAGCTCATACGGGACAGCGAACACCGGGGAGCTGTTTTTT. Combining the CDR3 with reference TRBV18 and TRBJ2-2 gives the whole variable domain NAGVMQNPRHLVRRRGQEARLRCSPMKGHSHVYWYRQLPEEGLKFMVYLQKENIIDESGMPKERFSAEFPKEGPSILRIQQVVRGDSAAYFCASSYGTANTGELFFGEGSRLTVL.

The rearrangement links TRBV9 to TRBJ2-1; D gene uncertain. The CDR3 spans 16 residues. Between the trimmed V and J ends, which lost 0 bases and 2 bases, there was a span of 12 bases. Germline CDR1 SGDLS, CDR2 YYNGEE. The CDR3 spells CASSVDGGSTYNEQFF. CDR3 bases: TGTGCCAGCAGCGTAGACGGCGGCAGTACCTACAATGAGCAGTTCTTC. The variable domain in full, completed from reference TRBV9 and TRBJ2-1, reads DSGVTQTPKHLITATGQRVTLRCSPRSGDLSVYWYQQSLDQGLQFLIQYYNGEERAKGNILERFSAQQFPDLHSELNLSSLELGDSALYFCASSVDGGSTYNEQFFGPGTRLTVL.

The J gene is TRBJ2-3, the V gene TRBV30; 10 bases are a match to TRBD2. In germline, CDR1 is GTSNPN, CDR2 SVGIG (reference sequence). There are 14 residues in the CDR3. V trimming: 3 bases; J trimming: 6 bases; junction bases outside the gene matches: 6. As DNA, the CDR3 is TGTGCCTGGAGCGTTGCTAGCGGGGGCGATACGCAGTATTTT. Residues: CAWSVASGGDTQYF.

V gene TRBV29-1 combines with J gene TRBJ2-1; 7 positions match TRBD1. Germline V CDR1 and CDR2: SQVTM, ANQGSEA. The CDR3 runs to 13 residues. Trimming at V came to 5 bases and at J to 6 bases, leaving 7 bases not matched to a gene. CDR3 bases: TGCAGCGTTAAACCCCGGGACAGCAATGAGCAGTTCTTC. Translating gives CSVKPRDSNEQFF.

The CDR3 DNA sequence: TGTGCCAGCAGCGTAGGGTCAGGGGCGACCTACGAGCAGTACTTC. It is translated as CASSVGSGATYEQYF. The chain combines TRBV9 with TRBJ2-7; D is perhaps TRBD1 (6 bases). There are 15 residues in the CDR3. Trimming stripped 0 bases from V and 2 bases from J, with 12 bases between. Germline-derived CDR1 and CDR2 are SGDLS and YYNGEE.

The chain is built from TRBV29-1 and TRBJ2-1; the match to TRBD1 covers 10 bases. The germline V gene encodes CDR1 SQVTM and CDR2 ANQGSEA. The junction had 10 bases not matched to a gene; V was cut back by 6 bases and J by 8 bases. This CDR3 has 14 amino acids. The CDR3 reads CSVARDRGYDEQFF. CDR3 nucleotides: TGCAGCGTGGCCCGGGACAGGGGTTACGATGAGCAGTTCTTC.

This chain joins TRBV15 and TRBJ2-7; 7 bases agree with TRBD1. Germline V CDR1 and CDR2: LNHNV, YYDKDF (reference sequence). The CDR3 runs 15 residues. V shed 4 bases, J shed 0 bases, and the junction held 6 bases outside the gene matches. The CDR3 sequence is CATSTRQGTSYEQYF. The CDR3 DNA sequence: TGTGCCACCAGCACACGACAGGGAACCTCCTACGAGCAGTACTTC.

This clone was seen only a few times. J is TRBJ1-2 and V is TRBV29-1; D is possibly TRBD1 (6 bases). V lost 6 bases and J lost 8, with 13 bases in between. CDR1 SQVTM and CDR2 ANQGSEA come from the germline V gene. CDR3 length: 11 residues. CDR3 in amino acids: CSVTLGGGYTF. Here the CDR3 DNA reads TGCAGCGTCACCCTCGGGGGCGGCTACACCTTC. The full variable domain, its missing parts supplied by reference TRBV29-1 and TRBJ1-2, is SAVISQKPSRDICQRGTSLTIQCQVDSQVTMMFWYRQQPGQSLTLIATANQGSEATYESGFVIDKFPISRPNLTFSTLTVSNMSPEDSSIYLCSVTLGGGYTFGSGTRLTVV.

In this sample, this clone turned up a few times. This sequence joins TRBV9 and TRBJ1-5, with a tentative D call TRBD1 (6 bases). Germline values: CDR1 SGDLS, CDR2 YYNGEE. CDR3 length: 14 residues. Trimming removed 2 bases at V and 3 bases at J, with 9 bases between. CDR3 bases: TGTGCCAGCAGCGTCCCAGGGGTCAATCAGCCCCAGCATTTT. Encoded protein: CASSVPGVNQPQHF.

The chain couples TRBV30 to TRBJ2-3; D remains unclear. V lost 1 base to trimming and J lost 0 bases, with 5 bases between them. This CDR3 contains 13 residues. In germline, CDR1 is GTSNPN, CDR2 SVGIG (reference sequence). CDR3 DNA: TGTGCCTGGAGTGAGGCCAGCACAGATACGCAGTATTTT. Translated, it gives CAWSEASTDTQYF.

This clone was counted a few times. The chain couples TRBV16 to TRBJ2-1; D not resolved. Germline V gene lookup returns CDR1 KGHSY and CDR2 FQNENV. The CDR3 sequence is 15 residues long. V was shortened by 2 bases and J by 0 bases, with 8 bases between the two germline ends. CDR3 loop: CASSQQRSSYNEQFF. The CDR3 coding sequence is TGTGCCAGCAGCCAACAAAGGAGCTCCTACAATGAGCAGTTCTTC.

In DNA, the CDR3 is TGCAGCGTTGATAGGCCCCTAGCGGGAATGTTGAATGAGCAGTTCTTC. It codes for CSVDRPLAGMLNEQFF. The chain employs TRBV29-1 and TRBJ2-1; TRBD2 agrees at 9 bases. Germline V gene lookup returns CDR1 SQVTM and CDR2 ANQGSEA. V was clipped by 3 bases and J by 7 bases; unmatched bases: 13. This CDR3 comprises 16 residues.

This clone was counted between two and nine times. In DNA form, the CDR3 reads TGTGCCAGCTCATCCCAGACTAGCGGGAGCACAGATACGCAGTATTTT. Protein sequence: CASSSQTSGSTDTQYF. V and J are TRBV18 and TRBJ2-3, with TRBD2 matching 10 bases. In germline, CDR1 is KGHSH, CDR2 LQKENI. V was pared by 5 bases and J by 0 bases, with 5 bases of the junction left unmatched. CDR3 length: 16 residues.

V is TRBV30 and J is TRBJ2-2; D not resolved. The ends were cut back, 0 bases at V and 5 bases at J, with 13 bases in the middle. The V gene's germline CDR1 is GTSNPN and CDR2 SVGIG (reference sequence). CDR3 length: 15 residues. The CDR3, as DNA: TGTGCCTGGAGTGTAATGGCGAGTGGAACCGGGGAGCTGTTTTTT. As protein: CAWSVMASGTGELFF.

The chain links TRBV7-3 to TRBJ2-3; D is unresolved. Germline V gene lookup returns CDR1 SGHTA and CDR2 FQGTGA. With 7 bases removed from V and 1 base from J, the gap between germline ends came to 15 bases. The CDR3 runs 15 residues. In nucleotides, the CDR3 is TGTGCCAGCACCGAGACCCCTGGGGGCACAGATACGCAGTATTTT. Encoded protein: CASTETPGGTDTQYF.

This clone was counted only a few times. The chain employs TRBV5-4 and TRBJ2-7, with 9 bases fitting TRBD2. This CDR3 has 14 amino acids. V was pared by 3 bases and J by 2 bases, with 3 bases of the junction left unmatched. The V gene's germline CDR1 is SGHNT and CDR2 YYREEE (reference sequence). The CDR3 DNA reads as TGTGCCAGCAGCTCCATAGCGGGAGCCTACGAGCAGTACTTC. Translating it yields CASSSIAGAYEQYF.

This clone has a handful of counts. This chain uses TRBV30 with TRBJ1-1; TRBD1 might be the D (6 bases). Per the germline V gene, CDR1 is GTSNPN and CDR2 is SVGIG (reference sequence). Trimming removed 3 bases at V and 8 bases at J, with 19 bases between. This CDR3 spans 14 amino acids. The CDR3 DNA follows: TGTGCCTGGAGCCCGGGGGGAGGACAGTCAGAAGCTTTCTTT. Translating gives CAWSPGGGQSEAFF. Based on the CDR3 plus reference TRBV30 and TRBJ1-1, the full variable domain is SQTIHQWPATLVQPVGSPLSLECTVEGTSNPNLYWYRQAAGRGLQLLFYSVGIGQISSEVPQNLSASRPQDRQFILSSKKLLLSDSGFYLCAWSPGGGQSEAFFGQGTRLTVV.

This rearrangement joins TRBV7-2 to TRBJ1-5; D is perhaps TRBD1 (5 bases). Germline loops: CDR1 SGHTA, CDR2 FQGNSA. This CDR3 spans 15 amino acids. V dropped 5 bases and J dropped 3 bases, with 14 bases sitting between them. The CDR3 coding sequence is TGTGCCAGCAGCCCCGGGGCAGAACACAATCAGCCCCAGCATTTT. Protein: CASSPGAEHNQPQHF.

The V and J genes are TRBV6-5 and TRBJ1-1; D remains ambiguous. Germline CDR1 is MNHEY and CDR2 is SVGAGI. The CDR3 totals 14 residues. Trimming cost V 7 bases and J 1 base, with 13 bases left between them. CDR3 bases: TGTGCCAGCATGTTTTTCCCGTCGAACACTGAAGCTTTCTTT. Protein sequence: CASMFFPSNTEAFF.

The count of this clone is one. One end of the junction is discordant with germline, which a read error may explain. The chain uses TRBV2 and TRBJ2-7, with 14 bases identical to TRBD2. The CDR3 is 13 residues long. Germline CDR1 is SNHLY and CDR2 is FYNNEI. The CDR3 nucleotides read TGTGCCAGCACCACCGGGACTAGCGGGAGCCTGTGGTTC. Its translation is CASTTGTSGSLWF.

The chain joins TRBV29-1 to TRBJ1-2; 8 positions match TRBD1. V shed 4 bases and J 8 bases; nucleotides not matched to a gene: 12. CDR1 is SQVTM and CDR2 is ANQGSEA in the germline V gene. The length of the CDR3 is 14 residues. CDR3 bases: TGCAGCGTTGTAGCGGGCGCAGGGGGCTACGGCTACACCTTC. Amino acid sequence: CSVVAGAGGYGYTF. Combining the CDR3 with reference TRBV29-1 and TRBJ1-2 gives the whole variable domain SAVISQKPSRDICQRGTSLTIQCQVDSQVTMMFWYRQQPGQSLTLIATANQGSEATYESGFVIDKFPISRPNLTFSTLTVSNMSPEDSSIYLCSVVAGAGGYGYTFGSGTRLTVV.

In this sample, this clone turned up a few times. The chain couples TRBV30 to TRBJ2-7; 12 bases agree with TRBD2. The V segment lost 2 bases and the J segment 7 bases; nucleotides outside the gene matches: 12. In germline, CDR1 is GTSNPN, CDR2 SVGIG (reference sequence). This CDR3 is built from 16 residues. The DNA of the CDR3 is TGTGCCTGGAGTCTTCCGCGGACTAGCGGGACGCGGGAGCAGTACTTC. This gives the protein CAWSLPRTSGTREQYF.

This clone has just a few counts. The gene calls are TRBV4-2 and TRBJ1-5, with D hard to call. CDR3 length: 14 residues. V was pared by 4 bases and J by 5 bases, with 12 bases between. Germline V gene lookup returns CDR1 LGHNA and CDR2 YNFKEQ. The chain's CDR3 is CASSPSRPDQPQHF. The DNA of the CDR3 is TGTGCCAGCAGCCCTTCGAGGCCTGATCAGCCCCAGCATTTT.

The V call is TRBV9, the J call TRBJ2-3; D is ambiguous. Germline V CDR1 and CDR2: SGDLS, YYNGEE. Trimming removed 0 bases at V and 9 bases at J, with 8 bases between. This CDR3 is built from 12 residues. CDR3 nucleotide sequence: TGTGCCAGCAGCGTAGAGCAGACAACGCAGTATTTT. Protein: CASSVEQTTQYF.

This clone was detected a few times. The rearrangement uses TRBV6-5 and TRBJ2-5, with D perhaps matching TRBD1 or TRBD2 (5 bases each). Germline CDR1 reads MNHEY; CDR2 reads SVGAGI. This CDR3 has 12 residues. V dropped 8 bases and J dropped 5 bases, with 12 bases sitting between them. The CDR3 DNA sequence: TGTGCCAGCCGAAGGGGAGTCGAGACCCAGTACTTC. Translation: CASRRGVETQYF.